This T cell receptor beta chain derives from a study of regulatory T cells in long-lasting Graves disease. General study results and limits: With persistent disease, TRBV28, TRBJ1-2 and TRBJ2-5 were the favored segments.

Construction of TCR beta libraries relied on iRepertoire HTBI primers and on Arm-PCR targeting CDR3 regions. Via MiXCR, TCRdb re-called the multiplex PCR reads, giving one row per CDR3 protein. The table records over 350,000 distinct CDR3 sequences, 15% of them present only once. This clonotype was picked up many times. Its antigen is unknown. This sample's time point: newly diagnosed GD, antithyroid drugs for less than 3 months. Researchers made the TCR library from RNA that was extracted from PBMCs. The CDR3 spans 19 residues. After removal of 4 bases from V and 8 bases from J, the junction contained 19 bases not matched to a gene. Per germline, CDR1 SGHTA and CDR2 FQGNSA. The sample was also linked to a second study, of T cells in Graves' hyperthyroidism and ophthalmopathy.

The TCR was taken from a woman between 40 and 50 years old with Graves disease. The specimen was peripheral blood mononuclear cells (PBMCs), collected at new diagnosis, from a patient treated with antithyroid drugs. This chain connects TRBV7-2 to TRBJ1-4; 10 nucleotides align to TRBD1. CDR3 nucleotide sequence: TGTGCCAGCAGCTCGCCCACCGGGACAGGGGCTTTTAATTCAGAAAAACTGTTTTTT. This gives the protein CASSSPTGTGAFNSEKLFF.